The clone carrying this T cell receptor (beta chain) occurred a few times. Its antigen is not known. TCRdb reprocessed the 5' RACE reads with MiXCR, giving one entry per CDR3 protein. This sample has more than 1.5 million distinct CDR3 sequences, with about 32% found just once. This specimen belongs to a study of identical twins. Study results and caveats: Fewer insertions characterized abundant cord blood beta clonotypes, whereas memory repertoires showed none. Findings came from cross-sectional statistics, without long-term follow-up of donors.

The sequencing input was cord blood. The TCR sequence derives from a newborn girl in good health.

The CDR3 DNA is TGTGCCAGCAGATGGACTAGCGGGAGGGGAGATACGCAGTATTTT. It yields the protein CASRWTSGRGDTQYF. V is TRBV12-3 or TRBV12-4 and J is TRBJ2-3; 15 bases are a match to TRBD2. After removal of 6 bases from V and 5 bases from J, the junction contained 3 bases not matched to a gene. This CDR3 spans 15 amino acids.